The 29 T cell receptor beta chains given below trace back to one sample, sequenced in a study of blood T cell repertoires in COVID-19. TCRdb's copy holds only in-frame clones and misses some; the assay was immunoSEQ multiplex PCR. The sample yields 180,000 or so clones, over 80% seen once. Sequenced sample: peripheral blood. These receptors originate from a woman aged 70-85 years with acute or convalescent COVID-19.

This rearrangement joins TRBV7-8 to TRBJ2-7, with 13 nucleotides matching TRBD2. The CDR3 extends over 18 amino acids. Germline lookup yields CDR1 SGHVS and CDR2 FQNEAQ. V was clipped by 2 bases and J by 6 bases; unmatched bases: 13. CDR3 protein: CASSLPRRLAGGRGEQYF. The CDR3 nucleotides are TGTGCCAGCAGCTTACCACGTCGACTAGCGGGAGGACGAGGCGAGCAGTACTTC.

J is TRBJ1-1 and V is TRBV21-1; TRBD1 is the table's D call and was not checked against the DNA. TRBV21-1 is tagged as a pseudogene. There are 18 residues in the CDR3. CDR3 sequence (DNA): TGTGCCAGCAGCAAAGCACTAACCCGACAGGGGGCGATCACTGAAGCTTTCTTT. It translates to CASSKALTRQGAITEAFF.

The chain employs TRBV3-1 (or the pseudogene TRBV3-2) and TRBJ2-1; possible D gene TRBD2, 6 bases. The CDR3 runs 13 residues. V shed 5 bases and J shed 9 bases, with 14 bases lying between them. Per the germline V gene, CDR1 is LGHDT and CDR2 is YNNKEL (reference sequence). CDR3 in DNA: TGTGCCAGCAGCTATCTGCTAGCGACTGAGCAGTTCTTC. Amino acid sequence: CASSYLLATEQFF.

The chain combines TRBV6-1 with TRBJ1-6, with 10 bases matching TRBD1. The germline gives CDR1 MNHNS, CDR2 SASEGT. The CDR3 runs to 16 residues. J was trimmed by 7 bases and V by 4 bases; bases with no gene match: 7. Here the CDR3 reads CASSAWDRGKNSPLHF. As DNA, the CDR3 is TGTGCCAGCAGTGCTTGGGACAGGGGCAAGAATTCACCCCTCCACTTT.

The gene calls are TRBV7-2 and TRBJ2-7; TRBD1 aligns across 7 bases. The germline CDR1 and CDR2 sequences are SGHTA and FQGNSA. Unmatched junction bases numbered 4, after V lost 5 bases and J lost 0 bases. CDR3 length equals 14 residues. CDR3 nucleotide sequence: TGTGCCAGCAGCATAAGGGACAGCTCCTACGAGCAGTACTTC. Its protein product is CASSIRDSSYEQYF.

The chain employs TRBV15 and TRBJ2-3; D is perhaps TRBD1 (6 bases). Trimming took 0 bases from V and 3 from J, leaving 22 bases between them. CDR3 length equals 19 residues. In germline, CDR1 is LNHNV, CDR2 YYDKDF (reference sequence). The CDR3 nucleotides read TGTGCCACCAGCAGAGATCTGACAGGCCCTACCCGTAAGACAGATACGCAGTATTTT. Its translation is CATSRDLTGPTRKTDTQYF.

The CDR3 protein is CASSVGQGVSNEQFF. The CDR3 nucleotides are TGCGCCAGCAGCGTGGGACAGGGAGTCTCCAATGAGCAGTTCTTC. The rearrangement uses TRBV4-3 and TRBJ2-1, with TRBD1 matching 9 bases. CDR1 LGHNA and CDR2 YSLEER come from the germline V gene. Losses at the gene ends were 5 bases for V and 6 bases for J; bases not matched to a gene: 8. The CDR3 contains 15 residues.

DNA of the CDR3: TGTGCCAGCAGCTTGCGCCTAGCGGGAATGGGTGAGCAGTTCTTC. Its protein is CASSLRLAGMGEQFF. The chain joins TRBV7-9 to TRBJ2-1; TRBD2 matches 9 bases. V lost 3 bases to trimming and J lost 9 bases; unmatched junction nucleotides: 9. The CDR3 covers 15 residues. Germline V lookup: CDR1 SEHNR, CDR2 FQNEAQ (reference sequence).

For this clone: Mismatch with germline at one junction end may stem from a read error. V and J are TRBV5-4 and TRBJ1-2, with D perhaps TRBD1 (6 bases). Germline V lookup: CDR1 SGHNT, CDR2 YYREEE (reference sequence). The CDR3 covers 12 residues. CDR3 loop: CASSLRGNSPAF. In nucleotides, the CDR3 is TGTGCCAGCAGCTTGAGGGGGAACAGTCCCGCCTTC.

The V call is TRBV28, the J call TRBJ1-2, with 7 bases aligning to TRBD1. The trim removed 5 bases at V and 3 bases at J, leaving 6 bases unmatched. The CDR3 length is 14 residues. Germline V lookup: CDR1 MDHEN, CDR2 SYDVKM. The CDR3 DNA reads as TGTGCCAGCAGTCGTCAGGGGGTGGACTATGGCTACACCTTC. This sequence encodes CASSRQGVDYGYTF.

The chain couples TRBV9 to TRBJ1-1; D is undetermined. Trimming took off 1 base at V and 3 bases at J, with 7 bases between the two ends. CDR3 size: 13 residues. Germline lookup yields CDR1 SGDLS and CDR2 YYNGEE. CDR3 region: CASSVKADTEAFF. The CDR3 DNA reads as TGTGCCAGCAGCGTAAAAGCTGACACTGAAGCTTTCTTT.

This clone was observed a few times. V usage is TRBV4-1 and J usage is TRBJ2-7; TRBD2 matches at 7 bases. The germline CDR1 and CDR2 sequences are MGHRA and YSYEKL. The CDR3 loop spans 14 amino acids. Unmatched junction bases numbered 4, after V lost 1 base and J lost 4 bases. The CDR3 is CASSQGGGTYEQYF. The CDR3, as DNA: TGCGCCAGCAGCCAAGGGGGGGGAACGTACGAGCAGTACTTC.

CDR3 sequence reads: CASSFQLGNEQFF. The CDR3 nucleotides are TGTGCCAGCAGTTTCCAACTAGGGAATGAGCAGTTCTTC. The chain links TRBV27 to TRBJ2-1, with TRBD2 as a possible D gene (5 bases). The CDR3 totals 13 residues. The V gene lost 3 bases and the J gene lost 7 bases, with 10 bases spanning the gap. Germline assignment: CDR1 MNHEY and CDR2 SMNVEV (reference sequence).

V usage is TRBV11-3 and J usage is TRBJ2-1, with TRBD1 as a possible D gene (5 bases). Per germline, CDR1 SGHNT and CDR2 YENEEA. This CDR3 is built from 14 residues. V was trimmed by 3 bases and J by 7 bases, leaving 13 bases between them. In DNA form, the CDR3 reads TGTGCCAGCAGCTTCAACTCGCAGGGTAATGAGCAGTTCTTC. It translates to CASSFNSQGNEQFF.

This clone was detected once. This rearrangement joins TRBV11-2 to TRBJ2-5, with D perhaps TRBD2 (5 bases). The V end lost 6 bases, the J end lost 1 base, and 12 bases lay between the germline ends. Germline CDR1 reads SGHAT; CDR2 reads FQNNGV. CDR3 length: 14 residues. The CDR3 loop is CASRPSGIQETQYF. The CDR3 nucleotides read TGTGCCAGCAGACCGTCCGGGATCCAAGAGACCCAGTACTTC.

The rearrangement links TRBV3-1 (or the pseudogene TRBV3-2) to TRBJ2-7; a weak D match, TRBD2 (6 bases). The CDR3 is 14 amino acids. Germline V gene lookup returns CDR1 LGHDT and CDR2 YNNKEL (reference sequence). The ends were cut back, 6 bases at V and 3 bases at J, with 15 bases in the middle. The CDR3 sequence: CASSTGTQNYEQYF. CDR3 sequence (DNA): TGTGCCAGCAGTACCGGGACTCAGAACTACGAGCAGTACTTC.

The J gene is TRBJ1-5, the V gene TRBV15; D not resolved. V was trimmed by 4 bases and J by 0 bases, leaving 7 bases between them. This CDR3 region has 14 residues. CDR1 is LNHNV and CDR2 is YYDKDF in the germline V gene (reference sequence). For the CDR3, the DNA is TGTGCCACCAGCATTACATATAGCAATCAGCCCCAGCATTTT. Encoded protein: CATSITYSNQPQHF.

CDR3 loop: CASTPTMGHGDEQYF. The CDR3 region has the DNA TGTGCCAGCACCCCAACGATGGGGCACGGAGACGAGCAGTACTTC. The chain joins TRBV28 to TRBJ2-7, with D possibly being TRBD1 (5 bases). The CDR3 extends over 15 amino acids. The V gene's germline CDR1 is MDHEN and CDR2 SYDVKM. V was trimmed by 7 bases and J by 5 bases, leaving 21 bases between them.

This chain joins TRBV6-6 and TRBJ2-4, with TRBD2 matching over 8 bases. Germline trimming cut 5 bases from V and 11 bases from J; bases unmatched to any gene: 11. The CDR3 runs to 14 residues. Germline CDR1 and CDR2: MNHNY and SVGAGI (reference sequence). In DNA, the CDR3 is TGTGCCAGCAGTGATCTTGCGGGGGGTAGCGTTCAGTACTTC. It specifies CASSDLAGGSVQYF.

CDR3 protein: CATSSPDRDTDTQYF. CDR3 bases: TGTGCCACCAGCAGCCCGGACAGAGACACAGATACGCAGTATTTT. The genes are TRBV15 and TRBJ2-3; D might be TRBD1 (6 bases). Germline-derived CDR1 and CDR2 are LNHNV and YYDKDF (reference sequence). Trimming removed 3 bases at V and 2 bases at J, with 12 bases between. The CDR3 contains 15 residues.

V is TRBV9 and J is TRBJ1-6; the D is unclear. The CDR3 has 14 amino acids. CDR1 SGDLS and CDR2 YYNGEE come from the germline V gene. With 4 bases removed from V and 9 bases from J, the gap between germline ends came to 14 bases. CDR3 amino acids: CASSSSGEFSPLHF. The CDR3, as DNA: TGTGCCAGCAGCTCAAGCGGGGAGTTTTCACCCCTCCACTTT.

The chain employs TRBV6-5 and TRBJ1-5; tentative D call: TRBD1 (6 bases). V shed 8 bases and J shed 4 bases, with 12 bases lying between them. Germline loops: CDR1 MNHEY, CDR2 SVGAGI. The CDR3 totals 13 residues. The CDR3 coding sequence is TGTGCCAGCGGGGACAATCGGAATCAGCCCCAGCATTTT. Amino acid sequence: CASGDNRNQPQHF.

This CDR3 is CASSLEYGGNNEQFF. The CDR3 coding sequence is TGCGCCAGCAGCTTGGAGTACGGGGGAAACAATGAGCAGTTCTTC. The chain carries TRBV5-1 and TRBJ2-1; possibly TRBD2 for D (6 bases). This CDR3 spans 15 amino acids. V lost 0 bases and J lost 5, with 12 bases in between. Germline V CDR1 and CDR2: SGHRS, YFSETQ.

This clone was recorded once. The chain carries TRBV19 and TRBJ2-3, with 9 nucleotides matching TRBD1. This CDR3 region has 14 residues. J was trimmed by 2 bases and V by 5 bases; bases with no gene match: 2. The germline CDR1 and CDR2 sequences are LNHDA and SQIVND (reference sequence). CDR3 bases: TGTGCCAGTAGTCGGACAGGGGACACAGATACGCAGTATTTT. As protein: CASSRTGDTDTQYF.

This chain uses TRBV11-2 with TRBJ2-3; TRBD2 matches 7 bases. Germline V gives CDR1 SGHAT, CDR2 FQNNGV. The V segment lost 5 bases and the J segment 3 bases; nucleotides outside the gene matches: 8. The CDR3 has 15 amino acids. The CDR3 nucleotides read TGTGCCAGCAGCCCCCGCCAGGGAGGGACAGATACGCAGTATTTT. As protein: CASSPRQGGTDTQYF. The full variable domain, in which reference TRBV11-2 and TRBJ2-3 provide the parts outside the CDR3, is EAGVAQSPRYKIIEKRQSVAFWCNPISGHATLYWYQQILGQGPKLLIQFQNNGVVDDSQLPKDRFSAERLKGVDSTLKIQPAKLEDSAVYLCASSPRQGGTDTQYFGPGTRLTVL.

The V gene is TRBV15, the J gene TRBJ1-6; tentatively, D is TRBD1 (6 bases). Trimming removed 0 bases from V and 7 bases from J, with 13 bases in between. Germline CDR1 LNHNV, CDR2 YYDKDF (reference sequence). The CDR3 totals 16 residues. This CDR3 reads CATSRDPDRQNSPLHF. CDR3 sequence (DNA): TGTGCCACCAGCAGAGATCCGGACAGACAGAATTCACCCCTCCACTTT.

This clone has just a few counts. This CDR3 is CASSQELVGDTQYF. CDR3 DNA sequence: TGTGCCAGCAGCCAAGAGCTAGTTGGAGATACGCAGTATTTT. V usage is TRBV3-1 (or the pseudogene TRBV3-2) and J usage is TRBJ2-3; D not resolved. V lost 0 bases and J lost 5, with 9 bases in between. There are 14 residues in the CDR3. Germline CDR1 reads LGHDT; CDR2 reads YNNKEL (reference sequence).

This clone was counted between two and nine times. The chain links TRBV29-1 to TRBJ2-7, with 9 bases aligning to TRBD2. CDR3 length equals 15 residues. V shed 4 bases, J shed 3 bases, and the junction held 10 bases outside the gene matches. In germline, CDR1 is SQVTM, CDR2 ANQGSEA. As DNA, the CDR3 is TGCAGCGTTGTTGCCGGCGGGAGGGCCCGCTACGAGCAGTACTTC. This codes for CSVVAGGRARYEQYF.

The J gene is TRBJ2-1, the V gene TRBV3-1 (or the pseudogene TRBV3-2); 15 nucleotides match TRBD2. V lost 4 bases, J lost 8 bases, and 9 bases stayed unmatched. The CDR3 runs 17 residues. Germline CDR1 is LGHDT and CDR2 is YNNKEL (reference sequence). The CDR3 DNA follows: TGTGCCAGCAGCCCCCGGACTAGCGGGAGGGCCGGCCATGAGCAGTTCTTC. This codes for CASSPRTSGRAGHEQFF.